The 21 T cell receptor beta chains below all came from one sample that was sequenced in a study of CD8+ T cells in alopecia areata. Specified time point: mouse skin 3 weeks after grafting. The authors extracted RNA and reverse transcribed it into cDNA as the sequencing template. The data were produced by immunoSEQ multiplex PCR, yet TCRdb's version contains in-frame clones alone and is incomplete. There are 2,000 or so clones in the sample, none observed a single time. The specimen was skin, collected at week 3. The origin of the receptors is a C3H/HeJ mouse with alopecia areata. For this mouse line, the MHC haplotype is H2-k.

This clone was counted at least ten times. Gene names and germline refer to mouse. Read sequence stops 4 residues before the CDR3 end, and the germline J gene provides the missing end. The chain joins TRBV13-2 to TRBJ2-7; 9 bases agree with TRBD1. The CDR3 has 13 residues. V lost 2 bases, J lost 3 bases, and 0 bases stayed unmatched. Germline CDR1 NNHNN, CDR2 SYGAGS (reference sequence). The CDR3 DNA, read in part, is TGTGCCAGCGGTGAGGGACAGGGCTAT. It codes for CASGEGQGY. The entire CDR3 protein reads CASGEGQGYEQYF.

This clone was counted ten times or more. Gene names follow the mouse nomenclature. The CDR3 is cut off 4 residues early in the read; its end comes from the germline J gene. The V call is TRBV29, the J call TRBJ2-2; TRBD1 matches at 10 bases. The germline V gene has CDR1 MSHET and CDR2 SYDVDS. The CDR3 extends over 14 amino acids. J gave up 1 base and V 9 bases, and 2 bases lay outside the gene matches. CDR3 amino acids: CARGQGLNTGQLYF. Incomplete CDR3 DNA: TGTGCTAGGGGACAGGGGTTAAACACCGGG.

To note about this clone: Germline and genes: mouse. The read ends 4 residues early relative to the CDR3; the germline J gene fills the gap. The rearrangement uses TRBV13-2 and TRBJ2-1; TRBD2 aligns across 12 bases. This CDR3 spans 15 amino acids. CDR1 and CDR2 (germline): NNHNN, SYGAGS (reference sequence). CDR3 bases read: TGTGCCAGCGGTGATGCCGGGACTGGGGGGACT. As protein: CASGDAGTGGT. The complete CDR3 sequence is CASGDAGTGGTEQFF.

This clone was counted only a few times. Genes and germline come from the mouse. The observed sequence ends 4 residues before the CDR3 terminus, with the missing tail filled in from the germline J gene. V gene TRBV13-2 combines with J gene TRBJ2-7, with TRBD2 as a possible D gene (5 bases). Germline lookup yields CDR1 NNHNN and CDR2 SYGAGS (reference sequence). This CDR3 contains 13 residues. The CDR3 bases that were read are TGTGCCAGCGGTGATGCCTGGGAATAT. Residues: CASGDAWEY. The whole CDR3 reads CASGDAWEYEQYF.

For this clone: Given a far larger clone just one base away, this is likely a sequencing read error. Any gene name here is a mouse gene name. The read is 4 residues too short to cover the CDR3 end, so that end is filled in from the germline J gene. This chain uses TRBV19 with TRBJ1-2, with a possible D match to TRBD1 (6 bases). The CDR3 is 14 residues long. The germline CDR1 and CDR2 sequences are FNHDT and SITEND (reference sequence). With 5 bases removed from V and 0 bases from J, the gap between germline ends came to 11 bases. The CDR3 bases that were read are TGTGCCAGCAGCAGGGGCAGGGCAAACTCC. This encodes CASSRGRANS. The CDR3 in its entirety is CASSRGRANSDYTF.

This clone came up many times. All gene names here are mouse names. From the germline J gene comes the end of the CDR3, since the read stops 4 residues before it. The gene calls are TRBV13-2 and TRBJ2-1; 10 bases line up with TRBD2. The trim removed 0 bases at V and 6 bases at J, leaving 0 bases unmatched. The CDR3 runs to 14 residues. Germline CDR1 NNHNN, CDR2 SYGAGS (reference sequence). The CDR3 here is CASGDGLGGAEQFF. Partial CDR3 DNA: TGTGCCAGCGGTGATGGACTGGGGGGTGCT.

A few counts support this clone. Gene names and germline refer to mouse. The observed sequence ends 4 residues before the CDR3 terminus, with the missing tail filled in from the germline J gene. The V gene is TRBV29, the J gene TRBJ1-2, with D perhaps TRBD1 (6 bases). Germline V gene lookup returns CDR1 MSHET and CDR2 SYDVDS. CDR3 length: 14 amino acids. Trimming took 6 bases from V and 4 from J, leaving 15 bases between them. Incomplete CDR3 DNA: TGTGCTAGCAGGGAACAGGGAACGGGCTCC. Encoded protein: CASREQGTGS. The entire CDR3 sequence reads CASREQGTGSDYTF.

Judged by abundance, this clone is large. The gene symbols are mouse symbols. The read falls 4 residues short of the CDR3 end, and the missing part is taken from the germline J gene. This rearrangement joins TRBV19 to TRBJ2-3; 8 positions match TRBD1. Germline V gene data show CDR1 as FNHDT and CDR2 as SITEND (reference sequence). V dropped 6 bases and J dropped 3; count of bases not matched to a gene: 12. The CDR3 consists of 16 residues. The sequenced part of the CDR3 DNA is TGTGCCAGCAACGCAGGGGGCAAAGAGAGAGCAGAA. Its translation is CASNAGGKERAE. The complete CDR3 protein is CASNAGGKERAETLYF.

This clone was counted between two and nine times. Gene names and germline refer to mouse. From the germline J gene comes the end of the CDR3, since the read stops 4 residues before it. The chain uses TRBV13-2 and TRBJ1-1, with TRBD1 matching 9 bases. V was clipped by 5 bases and J by 4 bases; unmatched bases: 9. Germline CDR1 and CDR2: NNHNN and SYGAGS (reference sequence). This CDR3 spans 15 amino acids. CDR3 bases read: TGTGCCAGCGGCCAACAGGGGGCGCAGGGCACA. It encodes CASGQQGAQGT. The entire CDR3 is CASGQQGAQGTEVFF.

On this clone: The gene names here belong to mouse. The DNA ends 4 residues before the CDR3 does, and the rest of the CDR3 is filled in from the germline J gene. The chain combines TRBV29 with TRBJ2-1; TRBD1 matches at 9 bases. Looked up from germline, CDR1 is MSHET and CDR2 is SYDVDS. The CDR3 sequence is 12 residues long. Trimming removed 11 bases from V and 4 bases from J; junction bases left unmatched: 3. The covered CDR3 bases are TGTGCTTCCGGGACAGGGTATGCT. This sequence encodes CASGTGYA. The entire CDR3 protein is CASGTGYAEQFF.

In the case of this clone: The genes and germline here are from mouse. The CDR3 is cut off 4 residues early in the read; its end comes from the germline J gene. The chain has TRBV29 and TRBJ1-1; 7 bases align to TRBD1. In germline, CDR1 is MSHET, CDR2 SYDVDS. There are 14 residues in the CDR3. With V trimmed by 6 bases and J by 0 bases, 4 bases remained unmatched. CDR3 amino acids: CASSRDSANTEVFF. Incomplete CDR3 DNA: TGTGCTAGCAGCCGGGACAGTGCAAACACA.

This clone ranks as medium-sized (0.01 to 0.1%). Gene names and germline match the mouse. The read finishes 4 residues shy of the CDR3 end, and the germline J gene is used to complete it. This chain uses TRBV19 with TRBJ2-3; 12 nucleotides align to TRBD2. The V gene end was trimmed by 5 bases and the J gene end by 1 base; junction bases not matched to a gene: 5. The CDR3 consists of 16 residues. Germline CDR1 reads FNHDT; CDR2 reads SITEND (reference sequence). CDR3 amino acids: CASRTGGARGAETLYF. Partial CDR3 DNA: TGTGCCAGCAGGACTGGGGGGGCGCGCGGTGCAGAA.

Ten or more counts support this clone. Gene names denote mouse genes. Coverage ceases 4 residues before the CDR3 finishes, and the germline J gene fills in the end. The chain has TRBV3 and TRBJ1-1, with TRBD1 matching 8 bases. Germline-derived CDR1 and CDR2 are SNHLY and FYNGKV (reference sequence). This CDR3 spans 14 amino acids. The part of the CDR3 DNA that was read is TGTGCCAGCAGTCCAGGGGGCGCGGATACA. The encoded protein is CASSPGGADT. The whole CDR3 protein is CASSPGGADTEVFF.

In its sample, this clone is large (0.1 to 1%). Genes here carry mouse names. The read gets to within 4 residues of the CDR3 end, and the germline J gene fills in the rest. V gene TRBV1 combines with J gene TRBJ1-1; weak D call: TRBD1 (5 bases). V lost 5 bases to trimming and J lost 0 bases, with 7 bases between them. The CDR3 extends over 13 amino acids. Germline V gene lookup returns CDR1 NSQYPW and CDR2 LRSPGD (reference sequence). The CDR3 sequence: CTCSLTANTEVFF. The covered CDR3 bases are TGCACCTGCAGTCTGACAGCAAACACA. The variable domain in full, with the rest retrieved from reference TRBV1 and TRBJ1-1, is VTLLEQNPRWRLVPRGQAVNLRCILKNSQYPWMSWYQQDLQKQLQWLFTLRSPGDKEVKSLPGADYLATRVTDTELRLQVANMSQGRTLYCTCSLTANTEVFFGKGTRLTVV.

This clone is large (0.1 to 1%) within its sample. Gene names are the mouse ones. From the germline J gene comes the end of the CDR3, since the read stops 4 residues before it. The V gene is TRBV13-3, the J gene TRBJ2-3; D gene ambiguous. The CDR3 has 14 residues. The V gene's germline CDR1 is NNHDY and CDR2 SYVADS. The V end was cut by 4 bases, the J end by 0 bases, with 9 bases between. The covered CDR3 bases are TGTGCCAGCAGTCACCAGGCTAGTGCAGAA. Translating it yields CASSHQASAE. The whole CDR3 is CASSHQASAETLYF.

This clone qualifies as medium-sized. Gene names are mouse gene names. The CDR3 end falls 4 residues outside the read, so it is completed with the germline J gene. This chain links TRBV1 with TRBJ2-7; D perhaps matches TRBD1 (6 bases). V was pared by 0 bases and J by 1 base, with 7 bases between. This CDR3 is built from 14 residues. Germline lookup yields CDR1 NSQYPW and CDR2 LRSPGD (reference sequence). The CDR3 bases that were read are TGCACCTGCAGTGCAGAAAGGGGGTCCTAT. Protein sequence: CTCSAERGSY. Given in full, the CDR3 is CTCSAERGSYEQYF.

This clone was picked up a small number of times. The gene symbols are mouse symbols. The DNA ends 4 residues before the CDR3 does, and the rest of the CDR3 is filled in from the germline J gene. The chain is built from TRBV5 and TRBJ2-7; D is possibly TRBD2 (6 bases). This CDR3 contains 14 residues. Germline V CDR1 and CDR2: LGHNA, YNLKQL (reference sequence). The chain's CDR3 is CASSQEGLLYEQYF. The part of the CDR3 DNA that was read is TGTGCCAGCAGCCAAGAGGGACTTCTGTAT.

By share of the sample, this clone is medium-sized (0.01 to 0.1%). Mouse germline and gene names are used. The read ends 3 residues before the CDR3 terminus; that terminus is restored from the germline J gene. The chain uses TRBV31 and TRBJ1-6; 7 nucleotides match TRBD1. TRBJ1-6 counts as an open reading frame of uncertain function. V was clipped by 2 bases and J by 4 bases; unmatched bases: 2. Germline assignment: CDR1 GKSSPN and CDR2 SITVG. The CDR3 has 14 amino acids. This CDR3 is CAWSWDRYNSPLYF. CDR3 DNA, as far as it was read: TGTGCCTGGAGTTGGGACAGATATAATTCGCCC.

In this sample, this clone is medium-sized. The gene symbols are mouse symbols. The CDR3 extends 4 residues past the end of the read, so its final part is completed from the germline J gene. The chain uses TRBV13-2 and TRBJ2-1; tentative D call: TRBD2 (7 bases). V gave up 1 base and J gave up 3 bases, with 11 bases separating them. Per germline, CDR1 NNHNN and CDR2 SYGAGS (reference sequence). The CDR3 runs to 15 residues. CDR3 in amino acids: CASGDTGGPYAEQFF. CDR3 DNA, as far as it was read: TGTGCCAGCGGTGATACCGGGGGGCCCTATGCT.

This clone was picked up many times. These gene names are mouse names. The CDR3 end lies 4 residues beyond the end of the read and is filled in from the germline J gene. V is TRBV13-2 and J is TRBJ2-1; 7 nucleotides line up with TRBD2. V lost 2 bases and J lost 0; bases outside the gene matches: 2. This CDR3 is 15 amino acids long. Germline CDR1 NNHNN, CDR2 SYGAGS (reference sequence). CDR3 protein: CASGEPGGNYAEQFF. The sequenced part of the CDR3 DNA is TGTGCCAGCGGTGAGCCTGGGGGTAACTATGCT.

This clone qualifies as hyperexpanded. Gene names are mouse gene names. With the read ending 4 residues before the CDR3 end, the germline J gene is used to fill in that end. The J gene is TRBJ2-1, the V gene TRBV15; the D is unclear. V lost 1 base to trimming and J lost 0 bases, with 4 bases between them. The V gene's germline CDR1 is SGHND and CDR2 FRSKSL. CDR3 size: 14 residues. The sequenced CDR3 bases are TGTGCCAGCAGTTTAGGACATAACTATGCT. Its translation is CASSLGHNYA. The entire CDR3 sequence reads CASSLGHNYAEQFF.